This T cell receptor (beta chain) derives from a study of OX40 agonist ivuxolimab in advanced cancers. Study summary: Head and neck, renal cell, melanoma or hepatocellular carcinoma were the cancers that dose-escalation patients had. Prior anti-PD-1, anti-PD-L1 or anti-CTLA-4 therapy was allowed; approximately 41% had some. Overall study results and limits: Averaged across samples, CD8+ T cells carried more expanded clones than CD4+ did.

This table comes from immunoSEQ multiplex PCR, and its TCRdb copy is limited to in-frame clones, with some not included. The sample yields approximately 83,000 clones, roughly 80% seen once. Blood sampling was done at baseline, cycle 4 day 1, and cycle 7 day 1. Trimming pared 5 bases from V and 1 base from J, leaving 9 bases between. The CDR3 runs 14 residues. Germline lookup yields CDR1 LNHDA and CDR2 SQIVND (reference sequence). This clone was counted a few times. Its specificity is not known. The clonotype comes from an adult with an advanced solid tumor such as melanoma, head and neck, liver or kidney cancer. The sequencing here drew on CD4+ or CD8+ T cells sorted from blood, taken in a trial of the OX40 agonist ivuxolimab. The gene calls are TRBV19 and TRBJ1-3, with a possible D match to TRBD1 (5 bases). As DNA, the CDR3 is TGTGCCAGTAGTGTGGACATTTCTGGAAACACCATATATTTT. It encodes CASSVDISGNTIYF. Based on the CDR3 plus reference TRBV19 and TRBJ1-3, the full variable domain is DGGITQSPKYLFRKEGQNVTLSCEQNLNHDAMYWYRQDPGQGLRLIYYSQIVNDFQKGDIAEGYSVSREKKESFPLTVTSAQKNPTAFYLCASSVDISGNTIYFGEGSWLTVV.